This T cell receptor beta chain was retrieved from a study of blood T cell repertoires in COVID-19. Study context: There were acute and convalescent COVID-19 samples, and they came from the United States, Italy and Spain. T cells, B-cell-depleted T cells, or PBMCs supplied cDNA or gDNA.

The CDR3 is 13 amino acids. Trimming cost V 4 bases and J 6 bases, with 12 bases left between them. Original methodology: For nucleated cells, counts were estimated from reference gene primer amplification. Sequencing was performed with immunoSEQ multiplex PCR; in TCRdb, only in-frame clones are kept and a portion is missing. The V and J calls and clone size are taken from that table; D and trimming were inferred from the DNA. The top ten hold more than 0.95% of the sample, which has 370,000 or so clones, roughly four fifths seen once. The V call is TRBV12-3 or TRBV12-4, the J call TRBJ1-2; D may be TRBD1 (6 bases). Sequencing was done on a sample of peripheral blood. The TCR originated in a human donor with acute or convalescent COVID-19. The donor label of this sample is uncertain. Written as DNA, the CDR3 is TGTGCCAGCAGTTACAGGGAGACAAATGGCTACACCTTC. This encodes CASSYRETNGYTF.